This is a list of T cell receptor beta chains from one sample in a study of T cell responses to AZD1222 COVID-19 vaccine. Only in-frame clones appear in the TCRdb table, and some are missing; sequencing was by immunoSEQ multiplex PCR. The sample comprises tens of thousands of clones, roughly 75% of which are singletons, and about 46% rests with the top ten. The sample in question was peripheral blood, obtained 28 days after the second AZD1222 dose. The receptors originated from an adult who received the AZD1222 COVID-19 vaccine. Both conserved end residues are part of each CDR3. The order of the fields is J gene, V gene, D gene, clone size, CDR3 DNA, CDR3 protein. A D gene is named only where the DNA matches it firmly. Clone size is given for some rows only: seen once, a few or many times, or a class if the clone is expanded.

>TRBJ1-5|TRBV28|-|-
TGTGCCAGCAGGCCCCCCAGAGGGGGGGTTCAGCCCCAGCATTTT
CASRPPRGGVQPQHF
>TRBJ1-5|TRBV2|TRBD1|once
TGTGCCAGCAAGGACAGGAGTCAGCCCCAGCATTTT
CASKDRSQPQHF
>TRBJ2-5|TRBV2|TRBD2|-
TGTGCCAGCAGTAACTTAGCGGGAGGCATCAGTGAGACCCAGTACTTC
CASSNLAGGISETQYF
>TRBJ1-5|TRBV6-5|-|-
TGTGCCAGCAGTTCCCGCACCCCCCTCAACTTGAATTTT
CASSSRTPLNLNF
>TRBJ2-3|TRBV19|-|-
TGTGCCAGTAGCTCGGGAAAGGGACCAGGCACAGATACGCAGTATTTT
CASSSGKGPGTDTQYF
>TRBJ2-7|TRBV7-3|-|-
TGTGCCAGCAGCTCCAACCCCCGGGACGAGCAGTACTTC
CASSSNPRDEQYF
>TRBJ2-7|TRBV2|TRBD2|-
TGTGCCAGCAGTTCAAACGTAGGACTAGCGGGGGGAAACTACGAGCAGTACTTC
CASSSNVGLAGGNYEQYF
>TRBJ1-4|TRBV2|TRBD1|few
TGTGCCAGCAGGGGCTTGGGACAGGAAAATGAAAAACTGTTTTTT
CASRGLGQENEKLFF
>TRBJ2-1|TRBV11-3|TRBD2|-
TGTGCCAGCAGCACCAGGCTAACTAGCGGGAGGGGGAGCTCCTACAATGAGCAGTTCTTC
CASSTRLTSGRGSSYNEQFF
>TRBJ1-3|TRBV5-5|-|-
TGTGCCAGCAGCTCGGAGGGGTTTGCTGGAAACACCATATATTTT
CASSSEGFAGNTIYF
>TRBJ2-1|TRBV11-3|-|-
TGTGCCAGCAGCCTGGTGGGAGGTTTACAATTCTTC
CASSLVGGLQFF
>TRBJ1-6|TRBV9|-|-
TGTGCCAGCAGCGTAGTAGGGGGAACCTATAATTCACCCCTCCACTTT
CASSVVGGTYNSPLHF
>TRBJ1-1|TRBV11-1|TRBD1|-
TGTGCCAGCAGCGACGAACAGGGGGCGGGGGAAACTGAAGCTTTCTTT
CASSDEQGAGETEAFF
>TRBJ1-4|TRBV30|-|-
TGTGCCTGGAGTAGAGGAGGCGACGATGAAAAACTGTTTTTT
CAWSRGGDDEKLFF
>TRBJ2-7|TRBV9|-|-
TGTGCCAGCTCTTTCGGGTCCGAGAGCTCCTACGAGCAGTACTTC
CASSFGSESSYEQYF
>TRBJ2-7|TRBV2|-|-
TGTGCCAGCAGTGGGTCGAACGAGCAGTACTTC
CASSGSNEQYF
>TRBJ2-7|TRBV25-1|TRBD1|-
TGTGCCAGCAGTGATGCCGGGACAGGGAGGGCCGAGCAGTACTTC
CASSDAGTGRAEQYF
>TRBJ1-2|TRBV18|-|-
TGTGCCAGCTCACCCTCGCGTGGTCCGACCTTCTATGGCTACACCTTC
CASSPSRGPTFYGYTF
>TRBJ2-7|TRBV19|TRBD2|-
TGTGCCAGTACCCCAGCGGGGGGGCTCGACGAGCAGTACTTC
CASTPAGGLDEQYF
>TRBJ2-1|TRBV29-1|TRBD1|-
TGCAGCGTCCCAGACAGGGTCACCTACAATGAGCAGTTCTTC
CSVPDRVTYNEQFF
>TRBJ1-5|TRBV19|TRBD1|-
TGTGCCAGTAGTATTGGACAGGGCAGCAATCAGCCCCAGCATTTT
CASSIGQGSNQPQHF
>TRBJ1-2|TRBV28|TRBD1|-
TGTGCCAGCAGTCCTGGACAGGGAACGGGGATTATCGGCTACACCTTC
CASSPGQGTGIIGYTF
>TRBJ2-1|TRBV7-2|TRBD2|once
TGTGCCAGCAGCTTTTTACCGGCGGGGGGGCGTCGGAATGAGCAGTTCTTC
CASSFLPAGGRRNEQFF
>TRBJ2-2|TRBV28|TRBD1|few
TGTGCCAGCAGTTCTACCGGGACAGGGGGCACCGGGGAGCTGTTTTTT
CASSSTGTGGTGELFF
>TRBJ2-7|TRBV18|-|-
TGTGCCAGCTCACCCTCGGTCCCTTCCGAGCAGTACTTC
CASSPSVPSEQYF
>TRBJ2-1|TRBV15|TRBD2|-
TGTGCCACCAGCAGAGATCCCGGCTGGGGGGGTGAGCAGTTCTTC
CATSRDPGWGGEQFF
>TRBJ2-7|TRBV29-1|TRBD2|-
TGCAGCGTTGAAGCTGGGACTAGCGGGAGAGGCGAGCAGTACTTC
CSVEAGTSGRGEQYF
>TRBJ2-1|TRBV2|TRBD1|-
TGTGCCAGCACTGGACAGGAAGGGAGCAATGAGCAGTTCTTC
CASTGQEGSNEQFF
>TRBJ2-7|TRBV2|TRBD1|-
TGTGCCAGCAGCGACAGGGTGAATCGGTACGAGCAGTACTTC
CASSDRVNRYEQYF
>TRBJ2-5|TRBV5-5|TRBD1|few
TGTGCCAGCAGCTTGGTTGGGACAGGGTCTTACGAGACCCAGTACTTC
CASSLVGTGSYETQYF
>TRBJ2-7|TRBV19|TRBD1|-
TGTGCCAGTAGTCCCGGGACAGGCTTCCCCTACGAGCAGTACTTC
CASSPGTGFPYEQYF
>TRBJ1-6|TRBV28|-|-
TGTGCCAGCAGTAAGGCTCACGTCCTCCACTTT
CASSKAHVLHF
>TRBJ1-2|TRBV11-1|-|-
TGTGCCAGCAGCTTAGACGGGACGGATGGCTACACCTTC
CASSLDGTDGYTF
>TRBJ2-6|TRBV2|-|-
TGTGCCACCAGTTGGGAGAGTCGCGGGGCCAACGTCCTGACTTTC
CATSWESRGANVLTF
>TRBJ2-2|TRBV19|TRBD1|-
TGTGCCAGTACTAGGACAGGGACCACCGGGGAGCTGTTTTTT
CASTRTGTTGELFF
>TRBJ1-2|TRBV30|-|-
TGTGCCTGGAATACAGGGTTCTTCTATGGCTACACCTTC
CAWNTGFFYGYTF
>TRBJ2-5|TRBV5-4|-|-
TGTGCCAGCAGCTCCGGATCGGTGGCGCAAGAGACCCAGTACTTC
CASSSGSVAQETQYF
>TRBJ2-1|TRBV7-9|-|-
TGTGCCAGCACCTCTGGACTGTACAATGAGCAGTTCTTC
CASTSGLYNEQFF
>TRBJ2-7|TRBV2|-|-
TGTGCCAGCAGTGATCGCCGGGAATCTTACTACGAGCAGTACTTC
CASSDRRESYYEQYF
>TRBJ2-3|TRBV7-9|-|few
TGTGCCAGCAGCTTAGAGCGTGGGAGTACGCAGTATTTT
CASSLERGSTQYF
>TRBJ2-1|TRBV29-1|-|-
TGCAGCGCCAGACTAAACAATGAGCAGTTCTTC
CSARLNNEQFF
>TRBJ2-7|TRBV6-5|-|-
TGTGCCAGCAGTTCCGTGGCCTACGAGCAGTACTTC
CASSSVAYEQYF
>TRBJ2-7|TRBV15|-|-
TGTGCCACCAGCAGAGATATAGCTAGTCACGAGCAGTACTTC
CATSRDIASHEQYF
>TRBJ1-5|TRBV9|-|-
TGTGCCAGCAGCGTAGAAGGTGTGCGCAATCAGCCCCAGCATTTT
CASSVEGVRNQPQHF
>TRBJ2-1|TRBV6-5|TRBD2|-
TGTGCCAGCAGTCCGGGACTAAATTACAATGAGCAGTTCTTC
CASSPGLNYNEQFF
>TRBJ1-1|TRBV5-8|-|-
TGTGCCAGCAGCTCGGATGGGGGTTATGAAGCTTTCTTT
CASSSDGGYEAFF
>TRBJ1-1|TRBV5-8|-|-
TGTGCCAGCAGGTCAAGGGGAGGGGCGCCTAGACACACTGAAGCTTTCTTT
CASRSRGGAPRHTEAFF
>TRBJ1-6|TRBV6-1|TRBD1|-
TGTGCCAGCAGTGAATGGGTCAGGGGGAGTTCACCCCTCCACTTT
CASSEWVRGSSPLHF
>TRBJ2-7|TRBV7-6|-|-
TGTGCCAGCAGCTTAGATGCGGGGCTTGGGAGGTACGAGCAGTACTTC
CASSLDAGLGRYEQYF
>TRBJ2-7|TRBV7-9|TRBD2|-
TGTGCCAGCAGCTTAGGTAGAGTTCGCGGGAGCCTCTCCTACGAGCAGTACTTC
CASSLGRVRGSLSYEQYF
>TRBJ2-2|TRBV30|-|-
TGTGCCTGGAGCCCGACTAGTCTTGGCGGGGAGCTGTTTTTT
CAWSPTSLGGELFF
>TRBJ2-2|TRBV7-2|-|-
TGTGCCAGCAGCCTTAGGAGACCCGACACCGGGGAGCTGTTTTTT
CASSLRRPDTGELFF
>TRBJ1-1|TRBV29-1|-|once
TGCAGCGTTGTGGGACTGGCAGGGAACACTGAAGCTTTCTTT
CSVVGLAGNTEAFF
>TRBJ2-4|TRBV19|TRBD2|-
TGTGCCAGTAGTCCCCAGGGACGGGGGGTTTCCATTCAGTACTTC
CASSPQGRGVSIQYF
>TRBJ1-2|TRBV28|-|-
TGTGCCAGCAGTTCGGGAGGGGGCTATGGCTACACCTTC
CASSSGGGYGYTF
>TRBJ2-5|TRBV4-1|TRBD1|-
TGCGCCAGCAGCCATGACAGGGCAACGGACGAGACCCAGTACTTC
CASSHDRATDETQYF
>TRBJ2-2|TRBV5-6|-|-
TGTGCCAGCAGCTTGTCTCAATTCACCGGGGAGCTGTTTTTT
CASSLSQFTGELFF